Listed below are T cell receptor beta chains from one sample, sequenced in a study of blood T cell repertoires in COVID-19. Assay: immunoSEQ multiplex PCR; the TCRdb copy retains only in-frame clones and omits some. The sample holds about 220,000 clones; approximately 84% are singletons and the top ten take 3%. The sequenced sample was peripheral blood. The receptors derive from a woman in her twenties or thirties who had recovered from COVID-19. CDR3s include the opening cysteine and the closing phenylalanine or tryptophan. The D gene is left open where the match is weak. The size entry is marked missing in some rows and otherwise reads once, few, many or a size class.

j_call d_call v_call clone_size cdr3_nt cdr3_aa
TRBJ1-5 - TRBV12-3/TRBV12-4 - TGTGCCAGCAGTTTAAAATCCCGGCCCCAGCATTTT CASSLKSRPQHF
TRBJ2-7 - TRBV25-1 - TGTGCCAGCAGTGACGTTCCCTACGAGCAGTACTTC CASSDVPYEQYF
TRBJ1-2 TRBD1 TRBV5-1 - TGCGCCAGCAGCATCGGACAGGGCCACTATGGCTACACCTTC CASSIGQGHYGYTF
TRBJ2-1 TRBD2 TRBV19 - TGTGCCAGTAAACGGACTAGCGCTGAGCAGTTCTTC CASKRTSAEQFF
TRBJ2-7 TRBD1 TRBV15 - TGTGCCACCAGCGACCCGGACAGGGGGTTGTACGAGCAGTACTTC CATSDPDRGLYEQYF
TRBJ2-3 - TRBV27 - TGTGCCAGCAGTTTAAGCTCCCCACTTTTCACAGATACGCAGTATTTT CASSLSSPLFTDTQYF
TRBJ2-1 TRBD1 TRBV5-5 - TGTGCCAGCAGCTCTACCCGGACAGGGTACGATGAGCAGTTCTTC CASSSTRTGYDEQFF
TRBJ2-2 - TRBV7-2 once TGTGCCAGCAGCTTAGCGAGGCAGGGAGAGCTGTTTTTT CASSLARQGELFF
TRBJ2-7 TRBD1 TRBV5-1 - TGCGCCAGCAGCTTGGACCCGGGACAGGGTCACTACGAGCAGTACTTC CASSLDPGQGHYEQYF
TRBJ2-1 - TRBV7-6 once TGTGCCAGCAGCTTAGGGGGCCGCCCATACTACAATGAGCAGTTCTTC CASSLGGRPYYNEQFF
TRBJ2-5 - TRBV7-2 - TGTGCCAGCAGCTCGAGGGTACAAGAGACCCAGTACTTC CASSSRVQETQYF
TRBJ2-2 - TRBV24-1 - TGTGCCACCAGTGACCCACAACGACATCTCCGGAACACCGGGGAGCTGTTTTTT CATSDPQRHLRNTGELFF
TRBJ2-5 - TRBV5-1 - TGCGCCAGCAGCTTACAGACCCAAGAGACCCAGTACTTC CASSLQTQETQYF
TRBJ1-1 TRBD1 TRBV10-1 - TGCGCCAGCAGTGAACGTGGTGAAGGGGGCCGGGCTTTCTTT CASSERGEGGRAFF
TRBJ2-5 TRBD2 TRBV3-1/TRBV3-2 - TGTGCCAGCAGCCAAGAATTCTCAGCGGGAGGTGAGGAGACCCAGTACTTC CASSQEFSAGGEETQYF
TRBJ1-2 - TRBV7-9 once TGTGCCAGCAGAAAAACCGGTCCGCTCTATGGCTACACCTTC CASRKTGPLYGYTF
TRBJ1-5 - TRBV6-6 - TGTGCCAGCACGGGCGGAGGCGGGAGGAGTCAGCCCCAGCATTTT CASTGGGGRSQPQHF
TRBJ2-5 TRBD2 TRBV28 - TGTGCCAGCAGTTTTATTGCCGGCCGCCGGACTAGCGGGAGTGTGGAGACCCAGTACTTC CASSFIAGRRTSGSVETQYF
TRBJ2-5 - TRBV2 - TGTGCCAGCTCGGACTCCCTCGGTGGGACCCAGTACTTC CASSDSLGGTQYF
TRBJ2-1 - TRBV12-2 - TGTGCAAGCCCTCCAAACAGGGGTCGCTACAATGAGCAGTTCTTC CASPPNRGRYNEQFF
TRBJ1-4 TRBD1 TRBV10-2 - TGCGCCACAGCGACAGGGGAGGTTGGTGAAAAACTGTTTTTT CATATGEVGEKLFF
TRBJ2-5 TRBD2 TRBV5-5 - TGTGCCAGCAGCCTATCCGGGACTAGCAGGGAGACCCAGTACTTC CASSLSGTSRETQYF
TRBJ2-5 TRBD1 TRBV5-1 - TGCGCCAGCAGCGATACAGGGGGGATTGGTCTGGAGACCCAGTACTTC CASSDTGGIGLETQYF
TRBJ2-1 TRBD2 TRBV27 - TGTGCCAGCAGTTTATCGACTAGCGGGAAGTCGTGGGTCTTC CASSLSTSGKSWVF
TRBJ2-3 - TRBV9 - TGTGCCAGCAGCGGAGCTTCGGCAGATACGCAGTATTTT CASSGASADTQYF
TRBJ1-5 TRBD1 TRBV28 - TGTGCCAGCAGTGGGGACAGGGGAGAAGGACAGCCCCAGCATTTT CASSGDRGEGQPQHF
TRBJ1-2 TRBD1 TRBV6-5 - TGTGCCAGCCGGACAGGGGTTCTCTATGGCTACACCTTC CASRTGVLYGYTF
TRBJ2-1 - TRBV30 - TGTGCCTGGAGTCTAGGCCCCCACAATGAGCAGTTCTTC CAWSLGPHNEQFF
TRBJ1-2 - TRBV28 - TGTGCCAGCAGTTTCGGGGGATATGGCTACACCTTC CASSFGGYGYTF
TRBJ2-7 TRBD1 TRBV7-3 - TGTGCCAGCAGCTCCGGGACAGGATACGAGCAGTACTTC CASSSGTGYEQYF
TRBJ2-2 - TRBV5-6 - TGTGCCAGCAGCTTGGGAGGGAAACTCACCGGGGAGCTGTTTTTT CASSLGGKLTGELFF
TRBJ2-1 TRBD1 TRBV11-3 once TGTGCCAGCAGCTTGTCGTGGGACAGGGCAACCTACAATGAGCAGTTCTTC CASSLSWDRATYNEQFF
TRBJ2-7 - TRBV6-5 - TGTGCCAGCAGTTACGGGAAGGGGAGGTACGAGCAGTACTTC CASSYGKGRYEQYF
TRBJ1-3 TRBD1 TRBV4-1 - TGCGCCAGCAGCCCGTTATGGACAGGACGCTCTGGAAACACCATATATTTT CASSPLWTGRSGNTIYF
TRBJ1-5 - TRBV2 - TGTGCCAGCAACCTTTGGGGGGAGGGTCAGCCCCAGCATTTT CASNLWGEGQPQHF
TRBJ2-2 TRBD2 TRBV27 - TGTGCCAGCAGGGGGCTAGCGGGAGTTCACGGGGAGCTGTTTTTT CASRGLAGVHGELFF
TRBJ1-2 - TRBV6-4 - TGTGCCAGCAGTGACCACGGGCAGGGGTCCTATGGCTACACCTTC CASSDHGQGSYGYTF
TRBJ1-4 - TRBV7-2 - TGTGCCAGCAGCCTTCAATCCCAGGCGGAAAAACTGTTTTTT CASSLQSQAEKLFF
TRBJ2-5 TRBD1 TRBV5-1 - TGCGCCAGTGGGGGACAGGATAGGCGGGAGACCCAGTACTTC CASGGQDRRETQYF
TRBJ1-2 - TRBV9 - TGTGCCAGCAGCGTAGGGGGCAGATCTAACTATGGCTACACCTTC CASSVGGRSNYGYTF
TRBJ1-3 TRBD1 TRBV15 - TGTGCCACCAGGTCTGAAGGGGGCAGTCTCTCTGGAAACACCATATATTTT CATRSEGGSLSGNTIYF
TRBJ2-5 - TRBV5-1 - TGCGCCAGCAGCGGGCAGTCCCAAGAGACCCAGTACTTC CASSGQSQETQYF
TRBJ2-4 - TRBV14 - TGTGCCAGCAGCTCACAGGGAGCCAAAAACATTCAGTACTTC CASSSQGAKNIQYF
TRBJ1-5 TRBD1 TRBV10-3 few TGTGCCATCAGTGATCTTCGGACAGGGGGCAATCAGCCCCAGCATTTT CAISDLRTGGNQPQHF
TRBJ1-1 TRBD1 TRBV19 - TGTGCCAGTAGTACAGGGACAGGGGCTGAAGCTTTCTTT CASSTGTGAEAFF
TRBJ1-6 - TRBV23-1 - TGCGCCAGCAGTCAATTCGCACAGCCATATAATTCACCCCTCCACTTT CASSQFAQPYNSPLHF
TRBJ1-2 - TRBV6-2/TRBV6-3 few TGTGCCAGCAGTTACACGGGGAACTATGGCTACACCTTC CASSYTGNYGYTF
TRBJ2-7 TRBD1 TRBV5-6 - TGTGCCAGCAGCCCGATGTCGGGGGCAGGGGGCTATTTCGAGCAGTACTTC CASSPMSGAGGYFEQYF
TRBJ2-3 - TRBV5-4 - TGTGCCAGCAGCGGGTGGGCGGGTAGCGGACATTTCACAGATACGCAGTATTTT CASSGWAGSGHFTDTQYF
TRBJ1-1 - TRBV18 few TGTGCCAGCTCACCACAGGGGTTACGAAGTGAAGCTTTCTTT CASSPQGLRSEAFF
TRBJ1-5 - TRBV27 once TGTGCCAGCACCCTAAACAGGCATAGCAATCAGCCCCAGCATTTT CASTLNRHSNQPQHF
TRBJ2-5 - TRBV6-6 - TGTGCCAGCAGGGGTAACAGGCAAGAGACCCAGTACTTC CASRGNRQETQYF
TRBJ1-4 TRBD1 TRBV4-1 - TGCGCCAGCAGCCGGCAACCGGGACAGGGAAGCGATGAAAAACTGTTTTTT CASSRQPGQGSDEKLFF
TRBJ1-6 - TRBV27 - TGTGCCAGCAGTTTGACAGGAATTTCACCCCTCCACTTT CASSLTGISPLHF
TRBJ2-7 TRBD2 TRBV28 - TGTGCCAGCAGTTTATTACTCAACAAGGGTGGCGGGAGGGTCGACGAGCAGTACTTC CASSLLLNKGGGRVDEQYF